What follows are 2 T cell receptor beta chains derived from one specimen sequenced in a study of PD-L1 blockade in urothelial cancer. Time point meaning: peripheral blood 6 weeks after treatment start. Method: immunoSEQ multiplex PCR; TCRdb's copy keeps in-frame clones and lacks some. The sample yields 100,000 to 150,000 clones, approximately 85% seen once. The starting material was PBMCs, obtained around atezolizumab (anti-PD-L1) treatment. These receptors originate from a man in his forties or fifties with urothelial cancer.

The V gene is TRBV9, the J gene TRBJ1-3; D is unresolved. Germline values: CDR1 SGDLS, CDR2 YYNGEE. Trimming pared 0 bases from V and 2 bases from J, leaving 6 bases between. This CDR3 has 14 amino acids. In DNA form, the CDR3 reads TGTGCCAGCAGCGTAGGTACAGCTGGAAACACCATATATTTT. Translation gives CASSVGTAGNTIYF.

The V and J genes are TRBV18 and TRBJ1-5; D might be TRBD1 (6 bases). The length of the CDR3 is 13 residues. CDR1 KGHSH and CDR2 LQKENI come from the germline V gene. V was shortened by 3 bases and J by 4 bases, with 7 bases between the two germline ends. This chain's CDR3 is CASSPQGNQPQHF. DNA for the CDR3: TGTGCCAGCTCACCCCAGGGGAATCAGCCCCAGCATTTT. The variable domain in full, completed from reference TRBV18 and TRBJ1-5, reads NAGVMQNPRHLVRRRGQEARLRCSPMKGHSHVYWYRQLPEEGLKFMVYLQKENIIDESGMPKERFSAEFPKEGPSILRIQQVVRGDSAAYFCASSPQGNQPQHFGDGTRLSIL.